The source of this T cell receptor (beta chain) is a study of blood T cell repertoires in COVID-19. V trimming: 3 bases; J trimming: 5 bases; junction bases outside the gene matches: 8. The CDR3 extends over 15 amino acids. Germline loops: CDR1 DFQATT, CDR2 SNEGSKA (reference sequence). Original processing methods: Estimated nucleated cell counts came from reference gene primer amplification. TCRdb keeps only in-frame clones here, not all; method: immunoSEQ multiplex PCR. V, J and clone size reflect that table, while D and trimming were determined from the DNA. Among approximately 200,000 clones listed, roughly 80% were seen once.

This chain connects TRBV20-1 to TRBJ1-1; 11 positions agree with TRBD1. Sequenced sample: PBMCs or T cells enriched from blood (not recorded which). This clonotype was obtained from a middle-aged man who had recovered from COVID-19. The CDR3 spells CSASPGTGGSTEAFF. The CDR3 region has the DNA TGCAGTGCTAGTCCCGGGACAGGGGGTAGTACTGAAGCTTTCTTT.